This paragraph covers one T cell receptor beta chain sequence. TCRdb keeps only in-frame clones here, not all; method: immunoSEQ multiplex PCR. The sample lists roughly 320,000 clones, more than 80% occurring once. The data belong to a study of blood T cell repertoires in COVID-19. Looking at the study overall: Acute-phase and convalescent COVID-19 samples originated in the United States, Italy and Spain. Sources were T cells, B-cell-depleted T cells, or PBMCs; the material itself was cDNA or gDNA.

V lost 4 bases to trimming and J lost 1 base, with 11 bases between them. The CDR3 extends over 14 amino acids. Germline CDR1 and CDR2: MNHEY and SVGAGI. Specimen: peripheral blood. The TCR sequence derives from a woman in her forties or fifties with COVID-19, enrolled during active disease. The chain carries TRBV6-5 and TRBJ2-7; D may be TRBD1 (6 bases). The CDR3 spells CASSSARGSYEQYF. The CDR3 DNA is TGTGCCAGCAGTTCCGCTAGGGGGTCCTACGAGCAGTACTTC.